These 20 T cell receptor beta chains share one sample of origin, sequenced in a study of blood T cell repertoires in COVID-19 (TCRdb year 2020). Library creation used the immunoSEQ multiplex PCR assay. In TCRdb, the immuneACCESS table is reduced to in-frame sequences with V and J assigned. These tables do not hold every clone; where another copy was compared, an unresolved V gene accounts for under half, and the others remain unexplained. The sample table shows more than 400,000 clones, and 90% are seen once. 0.6% of the sample lies in the top ten. The sample consisted of PBMCs or T cells enriched from blood (not recorded which). These TCRs come from a man between 18 and 35 years old who had recovered from COVID-19.

Written as DNA, the CDR3 is TGCGCCAGCAGCATACAGGGGCCCACAGATACGCAGTATTTT. Its translation: CASSIQGPTDTQYF. This chain connects TRBV5-1 to TRBJ2-3; 7 bases are shared with TRBD1. Germline CDR1 SGHRS, CDR2 YFSETQ. V was pared by 4 bases and J by 2 bases, with 4 bases of the junction left unmatched. The CDR3 is 14 amino acids.

The gene calls are TRBV24-1 and TRBJ1-3, with D uncertain. Germline V lookup: CDR1 KGHDR, CDR2 SFDVKD. The CDR3 consists of 15 residues. Trimming removed 2 bases at V and 2 bases at J, with 9 bases between. The CDR3 DNA follows: TGTGCCACCAGTGATTCCAGAGGGCCTGGAAACACCATATATTTT. It is translated as CATSDSRGPGNTIYF.

The rearrangement joins TRBV5-6 to TRBJ2-1, with D perhaps matching TRBD1 (5 bases). This CDR3 region has 15 residues. V shed 1 base and J shed 7 bases, with 15 bases lying between them. Germline V gene lookup returns CDR1 SGHDT and CDR2 YYEEEE. CDR3: CASSLPSRGGNEQFF. CDR3 nucleotides: TGTGCCAGCAGCTTGCCGTCAAGGGGCGGTAATGAGCAGTTCTTC.

This clone has only one observation. The chain couples TRBV11-3 to TRBJ1-2; 8 nucleotides match TRBD1. With V trimmed by 5 bases and J by 4 bases, 6 bases remained unmatched. The CDR3 has 14 amino acids. Germline values: CDR1 SGHNT, CDR2 YENEEA. The CDR3 loop is CASSRTGSGYGYTF. Here the CDR3 DNA reads TGTGCCAGCAGCCGGACAGGGTCGGGCTATGGCTACACCTTC.

This chain joins TRBV11-2 and TRBJ1-1; no reliable D call. The length of the CDR3 is 18 residues. V lost 1 base, J lost 1 base, and 19 bases lay in between. Germline values: CDR1 SGHAT, CDR2 FQNNGV. The CDR3 sequence: CASSLGLSFSAGNTEAFF. The CDR3 coding sequence is TGTGCCAGCAGCTTAGGTTTGTCCTTCTCGGCAGGGAACACTGAAGCTTTCTTT. Complete variable domain (other parts from reference TRBV11-2 and TRBJ1-1): EAGVAQSPRYKIIEKRQSVAFWCNPISGHATLYWYQQILGQGPKLLIQFQNNGVVDDSQLPKDRFSAERLKGVDSTLKIQPAKLEDSAVYLCASSLGLSFSAGNTEAFFGQGTRLTVV.

The rearrangement uses TRBV5-1 and TRBJ1-2; 7 positions agree with TRBD1. Germline values: CDR1 SGHRS, CDR2 YFSETQ. The CDR3 spans 14 residues. The V and J ends lost 4 bases and 4 bases, in that order; junction bases with no gene match: 7. CDR3 sequence: CASSPETGFYGYTF. As DNA, the CDR3 is TGCGCCAGCAGCCCGGAGACAGGGTTCTATGGCTACACCTTC.

This clone was observed a handful of times. This rearrangement joins TRBV19 to TRBJ1-3; D ambiguous. Germline lookup yields CDR1 LNHDA and CDR2 SQIVND (reference sequence). The CDR3 extends over 14 amino acids. The CDR3 loop is CASVPGTSGNTIYF. Written as DNA, the CDR3 is TGTGCGTCGGTCCCGGGAACGAGTGGAAACACCATATATTTT.

The chain carries TRBV15 and TRBJ2-2; 7 bases align to TRBD1. There are 13 residues in the CDR3. The germline V gene has CDR1 LNHNV and CDR2 YYDKDF (reference sequence). Germline trimming cut 4 bases from V and 6 bases from J; bases unmatched to any gene: 2. The CDR3 region is CATSTQGAGELFF. The CDR3 DNA follows: TGTGCCACCAGCACCCAGGGGGCCGGGGAGCTGTTTTTT. The full variable domain, with the rest looked up from reference TRBV15 and TRBJ2-2, is DAMVIQNPRYQVTQFGKPVTLSCSQTLNHNVMYWYQQKSSQAPKLLFHYYDKDFNNEADTPDNFQSRRPNTSFCFLDIRSPGLGDTAMYLCATSTQGAGELFFGEGSRLTVL.

The chain joins TRBV29-1 to TRBJ2-5, with D possibly being TRBD2 (6 bases). CDR3 length: 12 amino acids. The V and J ends lost 4 bases and 5 bases respectively, with 11 bases between them. The V gene's germline CDR1 is SQVTM and CDR2 ANQGSEA. Written as DNA, the CDR3 is TGCAGCGTTGCCAGCAGCGGGGAGACCCAGTACTTC. Its translation is CSVASSGETQYF.

The rearrangement joins TRBV5-1 to TRBJ2-1, with a possible D match to TRBD1 (5 bases). V lost 0 bases and J 6 bases, leaving 16 bases between the germline ends. Germline V gene lookup returns CDR1 SGHRS and CDR2 YFSETQ. The CDR3 covers 16 residues. The CDR3 region has the DNA TGCGCCAGCAGCTTGGTAGGGGTGGCTGGGGTCAATGAGCAGTTCTTC. Protein: CASSLVGVAGVNEQFF. The whole variable domain, filled in from reference TRBV5-1 and TRBJ2-1, reads KAGVTQTPRYLIKTRGQQVTLSCSPISGHRSVSWYQQTPGQGLQFLFEYFSETQRNKGNFPGRFSGRQFSNSRSEMNVSTLELGDSALYLCASSLVGVAGVNEQFFGPGTRLTVL.

This chain connects TRBV11-2 to TRBJ1-2; no clear D gene. V was pared by 5 bases and J by 4 bases, with 11 bases between. CDR1 and CDR2 (germline): SGHAT, FQNNGV. The CDR3 consists of 13 residues. This CDR3 is CASSTSGPYGYTF. The CDR3 DNA is TGTGCCAGCAGCACTAGTGGCCCCTATGGCTACACCTTC.

The chain recombines TRBV6-6 with TRBJ1-2; TRBD1 aligns across 11 bases. Germline values: CDR1 MNHNY, CDR2 SVGAGI (reference sequence). The length of the CDR3 is 14 residues. Trimming took 2 bases from V and 6 from J; bases not matched to a gene: 2. This chain's CDR3 is CASSYGQGADGYTF. The DNA for the CDR3 is TGTGCCAGCAGTTACGGACAGGGGGCGGATGGCTACACCTTC.

The chain has TRBV27 and TRBJ2-2, with 11 bases matching TRBD2. The CDR3 has 21 amino acids. The trim removed 5 bases at V and 4 bases at J, leaving 21 bases unmatched. Per germline, CDR1 MNHEY and CDR2 SMNVEV (reference sequence). CDR3 loop: CASSVPSWGSGRATGTGELFF. The CDR3, as DNA: TGTGCCAGCAGTGTGCCATCTTGGGGTAGCGGGAGGGCCACGGGCACCGGGGAGCTGTTTTTT.

The chain links TRBV7-8 to TRBJ1-1; D gene unclear. Germline V CDR1 and CDR2: SGHVS, FQNEAQ. The germline V and J ends were trimmed by 1 base and 3 bases, with 6 bases remaining between them. This CDR3 has 13 amino acids. As DNA, the CDR3 is TGTGCCAGCAGCTTAGGAGGTGACACTGAAGCTTTCTTT. Protein: CASSLGGDTEAFF. The variable domain in full, with the rest retrieved from reference TRBV7-8 and TRBJ1-1, is GAGVSQSPRYKVAKRGQDVALRCDPISGHVSLFWYQQALGQGPEFLTYFQNEAQLDKSGLPSDRFFAERPEGSVSTLKIQRTQQEDSAVYLCASSLGGDTEAFFGQGTRLTVV.

In its sample, this clone was seen once. V gene TRBV15 combines with J gene TRBJ2-3; TRBD1 matches at 10 bases. Per germline, CDR1 LNHNV and CDR2 YYDKDF (reference sequence). The CDR3 totals 15 residues. The V and J ends lost 5 bases and 2 bases, in that order; junction bases with no gene match: 4. CDR3 nucleotide sequence: TGTGCCACCAGCTCGGGACAGGGGAACACAGATACGCAGTATTTT. Its translation is CATSSGQGNTDTQYF.

The chain combines TRBV6-5 with TRBJ2-3; TRBD1 might be the D (6 bases). The CDR3 consists of 14 residues. Between the trimmed V and J ends, which lost 6 bases and 2 bases, there was a span of 12 bases. Germline V gene data show CDR1 as MNHEY and CDR2 as SVGAGI. CDR3 sequence (DNA): TGTGCCAGCAGCTCAGGGGAACCCACAGATACGCAGTATTTT. Its translation is CASSSGEPTDTQYF.

V is TRBV3-1 (or the pseudogene TRBV3-2) and J is TRBJ1-4, with a possible D match to TRBD1 (6 bases). The CDR3 sequence is 14 residues long. CDR1 and CDR2 from the germline V gene are LGHDT and YNNKEL (reference sequence). Trimming pared 5 bases from V and 10 bases from J, leaving 17 bases between. This chain's CDR3 is CASSDRDNTGKLFF. The CDR3 DNA follows: TGTGCCAGCAGCGATCGGGACAATACGGGAAAACTGTTTTTT.

The chain has TRBV6-9 and TRBJ2-1, with TRBD2 matching 12 bases. V trimming: 2 bases; J trimming: 7 bases; junction bases outside the gene matches: 15. CDR1 is MNHGY and CDR2 is SVAAGI in the germline V gene. The CDR3 loop spans 19 amino acids. For the CDR3, the DNA is TGTGCCAGCAGTTATCTTTCTAGCGGGGGGGCGGGTCCAACAAATGAGCAGTTCTTC. The encoded protein is CASSYLSSGGAGPTNEQFF.

The genes are TRBV4-2 and TRBJ2-1; TRBD2 matches 10 bases. The CDR3 runs 19 residues. In germline, CDR1 is LGHNA, CDR2 YNFKEQ. V lost 0 bases, J lost 9 bases, and 17 bases stayed unmatched. Here the CDR3 DNA reads TGTGCCAGCAGCCAAGAGGGAACGGCTAGCGGGAGAGTTTATGGTGAGCAGTTCTTC. It specifies CASSQEGTASGRVYGEQFF.

The chain employs TRBV19 and TRBJ1-5; TRBD1 matches 9 bases. CDR1 is LNHDA and CDR2 is SQIVND in the germline V gene (reference sequence). This CDR3 is 15 amino acids long. The ends lost 8 bases at V and 1 base at J; junction bases unmatched: 6. CDR3 sequence (DNA): TGTGCCAGTGCCGGGACAGGGATGAGCAATCAGCCCCAGCATTTT. This sequence encodes CASAGTGMSNQPQHF.